These T cell receptor beta chains were read from a single sample in a study of cytomegalovirus exposure and HLA in healthy donors. The table came from immunoSEQ multiplex PCR; TCRdb's copy has only in-frame clones and leaves some out. The profile shows 70,000 or so clones, approximately 72% of them singletons. The sample comprised PBMCs. These TCRs come from a woman under 40 in good health and CMV-seronegative. The CDR3 runs from the conserved cysteine through the conserved F or W. A D gene is named only where the DNA matches it firmly. Not all rows give a size; the values are once, few, many and, for expanded clones, a class.

j_gene,abundance,v_gene,d_gene,CDR3aa,CDR3nt
TRBJ1-1,once,TRBV6-5,.,CASIRVLDTNTEAFF,TGTGCCAGCATCAGGGTCCTCGACACGAACACTGAAGCTTTCTTT
TRBJ2-7,.,TRBV5-6,.,CASSLDLAGTSYEQYF,TGTGCCAGCAGCTTAGATCTTGCGGGCACCTCCTACGAGCAGTACTTC
TRBJ1-4,.,TRBV7-9,.,CASSGLSGANEKLFF,TGTGCCAGCAGCGGGCTCTCGGGGGCTAATGAAAAACTGTTTTTT
TRBJ2-1,few,TRBV5-4,.,CASSLAADWNNEQFF,TGTGCCAGCAGCTTGGCGGCGGATTGGAACAATGAGCAGTTCTTC
TRBJ1-4,.,TRBV7-3,TRBD1,CASSLSSGTGSEKLFF,TGTGCCAGCAGCTTAAGCTCCGGGACAGGGAGTGAAAAACTGTTTTTT
TRBJ1-1,.,TRBV9,.,CASSVGQPYTEAFF,TGTGCCAGCAGCGTAGGACAACCCTACACTGAAGCTTTCTTT
TRBJ2-1,.,TRBV5-1,TRBD2,CASSASGGYNEQFF,TGCGCCAGCAGCGCTAGCGGGGGCTACAATGAGCAGTTCTTC
TRBJ1-1,.,TRBV6-5,.,CASSYRSGMNTEAFF,TGTGCCAGCAGTTATAGGTCAGGGATGAACACTGAAGCTTTCTTT
TRBJ1-1,.,TRBV29-1,TRBD1,CSVAFSGGHTEAFF,TGCAGCGTTGCTTTCTCAGGGGGTCACACTGAAGCTTTCTTT
TRBJ1-4,.,TRBV15,.,CATSSYFKQRRANEKLFF,TGTGCCACCAGCAGTTACTTTAAACAGCGGCGGGCTAATGAAAAACTGTTTTTT
TRBJ2-7,.,TRBV6-1,TRBD1,CAIRTGGAYEQYF,TGTGCCATCCGGACAGGGGGCGCGTACGAGCAGTACTTC
TRBJ1-1,few,TRBV29-1,TRBD1,CSGQGTLLNTEAFF,TGCAGTGGACAGGGGACCCTCTTGAACACTGAAGCTTTCTTT
TRBJ2-1,once,TRBV5-4,.,CASSFAGALNEQFF,TGTGCCAGCAGCTTCGCGGGGGCCCTTAATGAGCAGTTCTTC
TRBJ2-1,.,TRBV5-4,.,CASFVAGGNLETFF,.
TRBJ1-6,.,TRBV29-1,TRBD1,CSVGQGANSPLHF,TGCAGCGTAGGACAGGGGGCTAATTCACCCCTCCACTTT
TRBJ1-5,.,TRBV29-1,.,CSVESGLGQPQHF,TGCAGCGTTGAGTCAGGGTTAGGTCAGCCCCAGCATTTT
TRBJ2-3,.,TRBV9,TRBD1,CASSVTSGGAGTDTQYF,TGTGCCAGCAGCGTCACCTCAGGGGGCGCTGGCACAGATACGCAGTATTTT
TRBJ1-1,.,TRBV27,.,CASKRGNTEAFF,TGTGCCAGCAAAAGAGGGAACACTGAAGCTTTCTTT
TRBJ2-4,.,TRBV19,TRBD2,CASSIPREGKNIQYF,TGTGCCAGTAGTATTCCCAGGGAGGGCAAAAACATTCAGTACTTC
TRBJ2-1,once,TRBV7-8,.,CASSLRTDTTFNEQFF,TGTGCCAGCAGCTTACGTACGGACACCACTTTCAATGAGCAGTTCTTC
TRBJ1-2,.,TRBV27,TRBD1,CASSLVPGGDGYTF,TGTGCCAGCAGTTTAGTTCCAGGGGGCGATGGCTACACCTTC
TRBJ1-4,few,TRBV5-1,.,CASSSSQGLNEKLFF,TGCGCCAGCAGCTCAAGCCAGGGCCTTAATGAAAAACTGTTTTTT
TRBJ1-5,.,TRBV7-9,.,CASSLAGSTQPQHF,TGTGCCAGCAGCTTAGCAGGGAGTACTCAGCCCCAGCATTTT
TRBJ1-2,.,TRBV7-9,TRBD1,CASSARTYQTGIYGYTF,TGTGCCAGCAGCGCCCGGACCTACCAGACAGGGATCTATGGCTACACCTTC
TRBJ2-1,.,TRBV7-2,TRBD2,CASKPGGPRNEQFF,TGTGCCAGCAAACCGGGGGGGCCGAGGAATGAGCAGTTCTTC
TRBJ2-5,.,TRBV4-2,TRBD2,CASSQGGTSGGRETQYF,TGTGCCAGCAGCCAAGGAGGGACTAGCGGGGGCCGAGAGACCCAGTACTTC
TRBJ2-7,.,TRBV30,.,CAWSTPQRLEQYF,TGTGCCTGGAGTACTCCTCAGCGGCTCGAGCAGTACTTC
TRBJ1-4,.,TRBV2,.,CASRETGFATNEKLFF,TGTGCCAGCAGGGAAACAGGGTTTGCAACTAATGAAAAACTGTTTTTT
TRBJ2-1,.,TRBV19,.,CASLQGDEQFF,TGTGCCAGTTTACAGGGCGATGAGCAGTTCTTC
TRBJ1-3,many,TRBV4-1,TRBD1,CASSQGSTGVYRNTIYF,TGCGCCAGCAGCCAAGGGTCGACAGGGGTTTACAGAAACACCATATATTTT
TRBJ1-1,once,TRBV10-3,.,CAIAGDTEAFF,TGTGCCATCGCAGGGGACACTGAAGCTTTCTTT
TRBJ1-1,once,TRBV7-2,TRBD1,CASSAWDRGKNTEAFF,TGTGCCAGCAGCGCTTGGGACAGGGGAAAGAACACTGAAGCTTTCTTT
TRBJ2-7,.,TRBV5-6,TRBD1,CASSRTGTYEQYF,TGTGCCAGCAGCCGGACAGGGACCTACGAGCAGTACTTC
TRBJ2-4,.,TRBV6-5,TRBD1,CASSYKGAGGKNIQYF,TGTGCCAGCAGTTATAAGGGGGCAGGGGGTAAAAACATTCAGTACTTC
TRBJ2-5,.,TRBV4-3,TRBD2,CASSPAGRVAGETQYF,TGCGCCAGCAGCCCAGCGGGGAGGGTAGCCGGAGAGACCCAGTACTTC
TRBJ2-1,.,TRBV9,TRBD1,CASSVQDRAYNEQFF,TGTGCCAGCAGCGTTCAAGACAGGGCCTACAATGAGCAGTTCTTC
TRBJ2-1,once,TRBV29-1,TRBD1,CSVGQGLGNEQFF,TGCAGCGTTGGACAGGGCTTAGGTAATGAGCAGTTCTTC
TRBJ2-5,.,TRBV6-5,.,CASSRPEDQETQYF,TGTGCCAGCAGCCGCCCCGAGGACCAAGAGACCCAGTACTTC
TRBJ1-3,.,TRBV2,.,CASSAWGPSGNTIYF,TGTGCCAGCAGTGCATGGGGGCCCTCTGGAAACACCATATATTTT
TRBJ2-5,.,TRBV10-2,TRBD2,CASSEALAGSQGTQYF,TGCGCCAGCAGTGAGGCGCTAGCGGGGTCCCAAGGGACCCAGTACTTC
TRBJ2-3,.,TRBV10-3,TRBD2,CAISEGTSGGTLGTPDTQYF,TGTGCCATCAGTGAGGGGACTAGCGGGGGCACCCTGGGGACCCCAGATACGCAGTATTTT
TRBJ2-7,.,TRBV7-2,.,CASSLIMPRDYEQYF,TGTGCCAGCAGCTTAATTATGCCGCGGGACTACGAGCAGTACTTC
TRBJ2-5,.,TRBV4-2,TRBD2,CASSQGATSGGNQETQYF,TGTGCCAGCAGCCAAGGGGCGACTAGCGGGGGGAACCAAGAGACCCAGTACTTC
TRBJ2-5,few,TRBV6-4,.,CASSDSNLGQIQETQYF,TGTGCCAGCAGTGACTCGAACCTGGGACAAATCCAAGAGACCCAGTACTTC
TRBJ2-3,.,TRBV10-3,.,CATWTGTDTQYF,TGTGCCACCTGGACAGGCACAGATACGCAGTATTTT
TRBJ2-3,.,TRBV7-9,TRBD1,CASSLEGGYRTDTQYF,TGTGCCAGCAGCTTAGAAGGGGGCTACCGCACAGATACGCAGTATTTT
TRBJ2-3,.,TRBV20-1,.,CSASLVVEYF,TGCAGTGCTAGTCTCGTCGTTGAGTATTTT
TRBJ1-5,.,TRBV29-1,TRBD1,CSVIPGQGNQPQHF,TGCAGCGTAATACCAGGACAGGGTAATCAGCCCCAGCATTTT
TRBJ1-4,.,TRBV7-2,.,CASSLAPLEKLFF,TGTGCCAGCAGCTTAGCCCCCCTGGAAAAACTGTTTTTT
TRBJ1-6,.,TRBV18,.,CASSPQGLGNSPLHF,TGTGCCAGCTCACCACAGGGGCTGGGCAATTCACCCCTCCACTTT
TRBJ1-1,few,TRBV7-9,TRBD1,CATELRGSNTEAFF,TGTGCCACAGAGCTCAGGGGGTCTAACACTGAAGCTTTCTTT
TRBJ1-2,.,TRBV20-1,.,CSAIPEGYTF,TGCAGTGCGATCCCGGAGGGCTACACCTTC
TRBJ2-5,once,TRBV30,TRBD2,CAWRLAGGGRETQYF,TGTGCCTGGAGATTAGCGGGGGGCGGGAGGGAGACCCAGTACTTC
TRBJ1-4,few,TRBV29-1,.,CSVDMIKPGNPEKLFF,TGCAGCGTTGATATGATAAAACCGGGGAATCCGGAAAAACTGTTTTTT
TRBJ2-1,few,TRBV6-5,TRBD2,CASGGSSYNEQFF,TGTGCCAGCGGCGGGAGCTCCTACAATGAGCAGTTCTTC
TRBJ2-1,.,TRBV10-2,TRBD1,CASSDRDSHLNEQFF,TGCGCCAGCAGTGACCGGGACAGCCACCTGAATGAGCAGTTCTTC
TRBJ2-7,.,TRBV4-1,TRBD1,CASSSGTGSYEQYF,TGCGCCAGCAGCTCCGGGACAGGCTCCTACGAGCAGTACTTC
TRBJ2-3,.,TRBV7-8,.,CASSPRTRGNTDTQYF,TGTGCCAGCAGCCCCCGGACCAGAGGGAACACAGATACGCAGTATTTT
TRBJ2-3,.,TRBV7-3,TRBD1,CASSLAGQGTDTQYF,TGTGCCAGCAGCTTAGCCGGACAGGGGACAGATACGCAGTATTTT